What follows describes a single T cell receptor beta chain. Its antigen is still unknown. This specimen belongs to a study of OX40 agonist ivuxolimab in advanced cancers. The germline V gene has CDR1 MGHDK and CDR2 SYGVNS. V lost 1 base and J lost 4; bases outside the gene matches: 8. The CDR3 has 16 amino acids. Some clones are missing from TCRdb's copy, which holds only in-frame ones; the method was immunoSEQ multiplex PCR. The sample records roughly 54,000 clones, approximately 84% being singletons. Study-level points and caveats: Circulating CD4+ and CD8+ T cells showed clonal expansion by week 6 at 0.1 to 3.0 mg/kg.

The rearrangement links TRBV25-1 to TRBJ2-5, with 8 bases aligning to TRBD2. The receptor was isolated from an adult with an advanced solid tumor such as melanoma, head and neck, liver or kidney cancer. This material consisted of CD4+ or CD8+ T cells sorted from blood, taken in a trial of the OX40 agonist ivuxolimab. CDR3 residues: CASSEFRGLAGETQYF. The CDR3 DNA sequence: TGTGCCAGCAGTGAATTTCGGGGGCTAGCGGGAGAGACCCAGTACTTC.